This TCR beta chain was obtained from a study of T cell repertoires in cytomegalovirus infection. This clonotype was picked up many times. Its target is not known. The CDR3 consists of 15 residues. The germline CDR1 and CDR2 sequences are ENHRY and SYGVKD. V lost 4 bases and J 2 bases, leaving 12 bases between the germline ends. Study outcomes and limitations: Ex vivo responses were dominated by HLA-C-restricted CMV-specific TCR beta clonotypes. Summed frequency of public TCR beta families distinguished CMV carriers with the relevant HLA.

TCRdb used MiXCR to reprocess the reads, holding one entry per CDR3 protein. The sample shows about 310,000 distinct CDR3 sequences, around 9.6% of them seen only once. Material for sequencing was PBMCs. The sequence was collected from a human donor in good health (CMV status not recorded). Some clones in this sample may be carry-over from other donors' samples. This chain links TRBV10-3 with TRBJ1-5; possibly TRBD1 for D (5 bases). For the CDR3, the DNA is TGTGCCATCAGTGTGGGAAGGGGTGGCAATCAGCCCCAGCATTTT. It encodes CAISVGRGGNQPQHF.